The clone carrying this T cell receptor (beta chain) has just a few counts. As yet, its antigen is unknown. Germline V CDR1 and CDR2: WNHNN, SYGVQD (reference sequence). Trimming at V came to 5 bases and at J to 0 bases, leaving 5 bases not matched to a gene. CDR3 length: 15 amino acids. This sample is drawn from a study of long-term antiretroviral therapy in people with HIV. Study-level information: Sampling started about a decade before the 2015 immediate-ART recommendation. Study conclusions and caveats: Regardless of time point, clones expanded before ART dominated the repertoire. Narrower CDR3 length ranges marked HIV repertoires relative to controls.

Runs used v3.0 of the immunoSEQ assay and were done at survey level. This table comes from immunoSEQ multiplex PCR, and its TCRdb copy is limited to in-frame clones, with some not included. The sample has around 6,400 clones, around four fifths seen once. There was at least one pre-ART PBMC sample for each donor, plus at least two post-ART PBMC samples. The input for sequencing was unsorted PBMCs, taken 0.5 years before starting antiretroviral therapy. This sequence originates from a man aged 40-49 years with HIV. V gene TRBV10-1 combines with J gene TRBJ2-7; TRBD1 matches 9 bases. The CDR3 protein is CASSNGQGFSYEQYF. CDR3 nucleotides: TGCGCCAGCAGTAACGGACAGGGGTTCTCCTACGAGCAGTACTTC.